What follows are 8 T cell receptor beta chains derived from one specimen sequenced in a study of blood T cell repertoires in COVID-19. Generated by immunoSEQ multiplex PCR, the TCRdb table keeps only in-frame clones and is missing some. The sample includes roughly 240,000 clones, roughly 83% of them seen just once. Input material: peripheral blood. The receptor source for this set is a woman of 80 years or more with COVID-19, enrolled during active disease.

For the CDR3, the DNA is TGTGCCAGCAGTGAATCCCTAGCGGGGGGATACAATGAGCAGTTCTTC. Amino acids: CASSESLAGGYNEQFF. V is TRBV6-1 and J is TRBJ2-1; TRBD2 matches 11 bases. The J segment lost 4 bases and the V segment lost 2 bases, leaving 4 bases of the junction unmatched. The CDR3 has 16 residues. In germline, CDR1 is MNHNS, CDR2 SASEGT.

The chain couples TRBV10-2 to TRBJ1-1, with D hard to call. V shed 2 bases and J shed 1 base, with 23 bases lying between them. This CDR3 has 19 residues. From germline, CDR1 is WSHSY and CDR2 SAAADI. The CDR3 DNA is TGCGCCAGCAGTGAGGATGTGAGACGGTTGCGGGAAAGGAACACTGAAGCTTTCTTT. Its translation is CASSEDVRRLRERNTEAFF.

In its sample, this clone was seen once. The chain combines TRBV27 with TRBJ2-7; tentatively, D is TRBD1 (5 bases). The germline CDR1 and CDR2 sequences are MNHEY and SMNVEV (reference sequence). The CDR3 spans 14 residues. The V end lost 2 bases, the J end lost 0 bases, and 8 bases lay between the germline ends. The CDR3 spells CASSLGQGSYEQYF. Here the CDR3 DNA reads TGTGCCAGCAGTTTAGGGCAGGGCTCCTACGAGCAGTACTTC.

The rearrangement joins TRBV7-2 to TRBJ2-3, with 8 bases identical to TRBD2. Per the germline V gene, CDR1 is SGHTA and CDR2 is FQGNSA. The trim removed 3 bases at V and 1 base at J, leaving 9 bases unmatched. This CDR3 region has 17 residues. The CDR3, as DNA: TGTGCCAGCAGCTTTGTCGAGCGGGGGCCTCGCACAGATACGCAGTATTTT. This sequence encodes CASSFVERGPRTDTQYF.

This clone occurred a few times. The V gene is TRBV10-3, the J gene TRBJ1-6; TRBD1 matches at 9 bases. From germline, CDR1 is ENHRY and CDR2 SYGVKD. CDR3 size: 13 residues. Trimming at V came to 10 bases and at J to 9 bases, leaving 7 bases not matched to a gene. The CDR3 DNA reads as TGTGCCACAAAACCGGGACAGGGTTCACCCCTCCACTTT. Protein: CATKPGQGSPLHF.

This clone appeared a single time. J is TRBJ1-4 and V is TRBV3-1 (or the pseudogene TRBV3-2); D unresolved. CDR3 length: 13 residues. CDR1 is LGHDT, CDR2 YNNKEL, per germline (reference sequence). Trimming left V 2 bases short and J 8 bases short, with 9 bases between. The CDR3 region is CASSQSRGEKLFF. CDR3 coding DNA: TGTGCCAGCAGCCAATCTCGGGGAGAAAAACTGTTTTTT.

The chain recombines TRBV19 with TRBJ1-5; no clear D. V lost 5 bases, J lost 0 bases, and 11 bases lay in between. CDR1 is LNHDA and CDR2 is SQIVND in the germline V gene (reference sequence). CDR3 size: 15 residues. The CDR3 DNA reads as TGTGCCAGTAGTGAACAGCTGCTTAGCAATCAGCCCCAGCATTTT. As protein: CASSEQLLSNQPQHF.

V gene TRBV29-1 combines with J gene TRBJ2-2; 7 bases are a match to TRBD1. With 7 bases clipped from V and 7 bases from J, the junction kept 6 bases outside the gene matches. The germline V gene has CDR1 SQVTM and CDR2 ANQGSEA. This CDR3 is built from 12 residues. The CDR3 bases are TGCAGCGCGTCAGACAGGGACGGGGAGCTGTTTTTT. As protein: CSASDRDGELFF.